This T cell receptor beta chain stems from a study of sequential checkpoint blockade in melanoma. Study at large: First-line arms were nivolumab then ipilimumab, or the reverse, randomized 1:1.

As for treatment: randomized to nivolumab then ipilimumab (arm A) or the reverse (arm B). V was pared by 2 bases and J by 2 bases, with 2 bases of the junction left unmatched. The CDR3 has 15 residues. Looked up from germline, CDR1 is MNHGY and CDR2 is SAAAGT. Sequencing was performed with immunoSEQ multiplex PCR; in TCRdb, only in-frame clones are kept and a portion is missing. This sample carries about a thousand clones, less than 25% of them seen once, and the ten largest clones take around 15%. The genes are TRBV6-8 and TRBJ1-5; 8 positions match TRBD1. The sequencing used tumor tissue (inferred from file names), collected from a patient given nivolumab and ipilimumab in sequence. This TCR was sampled from a human donor with melanoma. CDR3 sequence (DNA): TGTGCCAGCAGTTACGTGGGACAGGGCAATCAGCCCCAGCATTTT. Amino acids: CASSYVGQGNQPQHF.